The clone carrying this TCR beta chain was observed a handful of times. The antigen remains undetermined. The data were taken from a study of cytomegalovirus exposure and HLA in healthy donors. Study-wide results and limits: A later analysis found that most CMV-associated TCR beta chains appeared HLA-restricted. Sequencing had likely introduced a cluster of highly shared sequence variants as an artifact. Presence/absence analyses supposed approximately even sequencing depth among donors.

In the PCR, 60 Vbeta and 13 Jbeta primers were used. Per the authors' pipeline: A later analysis tallied 80 million or so unique TCR beta chains, approximately 11 million of them shared. Assay: immunoSEQ multiplex PCR; the TCRdb copy retains only in-frame clones and omits some. V and J calls and clone size are copied from that table; D and trimming were computed from the DNA. The table lists 110,000 to 150,000 clones, over 70% of them singletons, with 5.1% in the top ten. Germline CDR1 is SGHRS and CDR2 is YFSETQ. The length of the CDR3 is 13 residues. The V gene end was trimmed by 4 bases and the J gene end by 5 bases; junction bases not matched to a gene: 5.

V is TRBV5-1 and J is TRBJ2-7; 8 bases map to TRBD1. The sequenced sample was PBMCs. The receptor comes from a male donor in good health and CMV-seronegative. CDR3 DNA sequence: TGCGCCAGCAGCGCGACAGGGGTCAACGAGCAGTACTTC. Amino acid sequence: CASSATGVNEQYF.